Listed below are T cell receptor beta chains from one sample, sequenced in a study of shared clonotypes between healthy human individuals. Some clones are missing from TCRdb's copy, which holds only in-frame ones; the method was immunoSEQ multiplex PCR. The sample has about 680,000 clones, roughly 72% seen once. The sample comprised memory CD4+ T cells sorted from blood. The receptor set was obtained from a young woman in good health. Each CDR3 is given with its conserved first and last residue. Fields, in order: CDR3 protein, CDR3 DNA, clone size, V gene, J gene, D gene. A D gene is named only where the DNA matches it firmly. Not all rows give a size; the values are once, few, many and, for expanded clones, a class.

CDR3: CASSIRGTGVEKLFF
DNA: TGTGCCAGTAGTATCCGGGGGACAGGGGTGGAAAAACTGTTTTTT
size: NA
V: TRBV19
J: TRBJ1-4
D: TRBD1

CDR3: CASSLIVSGPGELFF
DNA: TGTGCCAGCAGCTTAATAGTATCCGGACCCGGGGAGCTGTTTTTT
size: NA
V: TRBV7-3
J: TRBJ2-2
D: NA

CDR3: CASSTTGRGFPGELFF
DNA: TGTGCCAGCAGCACCACGGGCAGGGGATTCCCCGGGGAGCTGTTTTTT
size: NA
V: TRBV9
J: TRBJ2-2
D: NA

CDR3: CSVSGQEETQYF
DNA: TGCAGCGTTTCCGGACAGGAGGAGACCCAGTACTTC
size: NA
V: TRBV29-1
J: TRBJ2-5
D: TRBD1

CDR3: CASRPPGNGEQYF
DNA: TGTGCCAGCAGGCCCCCAGGGAACGGGGAGCAGTACTTC
size: NA
V: TRBV6-5
J: TRBJ2-7
D: NA

CDR3: CASSREQGTGNTIYF
DNA: TGTGCCAGCAGCCGAGAACAGGGGACTGGAAACACCATATATTTT
size: NA
V: TRBV4-2
J: TRBJ1-3
D: TRBD1

CDR3: CASRTGTGSSQEAFF
DNA: TGCGCCAGCAGAACCGGGACAGGGTCATCGCAGGAGGCTTTCTTT
size: NA
V: TRBV5-1
J: TRBJ1-1
D: TRBD1

CDR3: CASSAQGSDSIQYF
DNA: TGTGCCAGTAGCGCTCAGGGGAGCGATTCCATTCAGTACTTC
size: NA
V: TRBV19
J: TRBJ2-4
D: NA

CDR3: CASSIEAGTAEAFF
DNA: TGTGCCAGTAGTATTGAAGCAGGGACGGCTGAAGCTTTCTTT
size: NA
V: TRBV19
J: TRBJ1-1
D: NA

CDR3: CASSQGNGRDSTDTQYF
DNA: TGCGCCAGCAGCCAAGGGAACGGGAGAGATAGCACAGATACGCAGTATTTT
size: NA
V: TRBV4-1
J: TRBJ2-3
D: NA

CDR3: CASRFDLVGQGNEQYF
DNA: TGCGCCAGCAGATTCGATCTAGTAGGACAGGGGAACGAGCAGTACTTC
size: once
V: TRBV5-1
J: TRBJ2-7
D: TRBD1